The 9 T cell receptor beta chains given below trace back to one sample, sequenced in a study of blood T cell repertoires in COVID-19. The assay was immunoSEQ multiplex PCR, and TCRdb's table has in-frame clones only and misses some. The sample lists over 150,000 clones; more than 70% were seen once. Sequences were obtained from peripheral blood. The receptors stem from a woman over 75 with active or convalescent COVID-19.

The rearrangement uses TRBV5-1 and TRBJ2-3; 7 nucleotides match TRBD1. V lost 5 bases and J lost 3; bases outside the gene matches: 6. Germline V lookup: CDR1 SGHRS, CDR2 YFSETQ. There are 14 residues in the CDR3. CDR3 in DNA: TGCGCCAGCAGGCAGGGGGTGGGAACAGATACGCAGTATTTT. Translating it yields CASRQGVGTDTQYF.

J is TRBJ1-1 and V is TRBV5-1; TRBD1 is a possible D gene (6 bases). V lost 1 base to trimming and J lost 1 base, with 14 bases between them. This CDR3 spans 16 amino acids. Germline lookup yields CDR1 SGHRS and CDR2 YFSETQ. The CDR3 here is CASSLRPEGGNTEAFF. The DNA for the CDR3 is TGCGCCAGCAGCTTGAGGCCGGAAGGGGGGAACACTGAAGCTTTCTTT.

The J gene is TRBJ1-3, the V gene TRBV5-1, with D possibly matching TRBD1 (6 bases). This CDR3 has 15 amino acids. Between the trimmed V and J ends, which lost 5 bases and 0 bases, there was a span of 12 bases. Germline CDR1 is SGHRS and CDR2 is YFSETQ. The CDR3 is CASRLTGLSGNTIYF. The CDR3 DNA reads TGCGCCAGCAGACTGACAGGACTCTCTGGAAACACCATATATTTT. The complete variable domain, with remaining parts taken from reference TRBV5-1 and TRBJ1-3, reads KAGVTQTPRYLIKTRGQQVTLSCSPISGHRSVSWYQQTPGQGLQFLFEYFSETQRNKGNFPGRFSGRQFSNSRSEMNVSTLELGDSALYLCASRLTGLSGNTIYFGEGSWLTVV.

The chain couples TRBV6-4 to TRBJ2-2; weak D call: TRBD2 (5 bases). In germline, CDR1 is MRHNA, CDR2 SNTAGT. Trimming removed 5 bases from V and 3 bases from J, with 7 bases in between. The CDR3 length is 13 residues. In DNA, the CDR3 is TGTGCCAGCAGTTTGGACTACACCGGGGAGCTGTTTTTT. It specifies CASSLDYTGELFF.

This chain uses TRBV2 with TRBJ1-4; 7 bases match TRBD1. The CDR3 is made up of 14 amino acids. Germline lookup yields CDR1 SNHLY and CDR2 FYNNEI. Trimming took 8 bases from V and 3 from J; bases not matched to a gene: 6. CDR3 residues: CASRGQTSNEKLFF. The CDR3 DNA is TGTGCCAGCCGGGGACAGACATCTAATGAAAAACTGTTTTTT.

The rearrangement uses TRBV2 and TRBJ1-2; TRBD1 matches 8 bases. The CDR3 sequence is 14 residues long. The trim removed 5 bases at V and 4 bases at J, leaving 6 bases unmatched. Germline CDR1 SNHLY, CDR2 FYNNEI. CDR3 protein: CASSPGQEVYGYTF. In DNA, the CDR3 is TGTGCCAGCAGTCCGGGACAGGAGGTCTATGGCTACACCTTC.

CDR3 bases: TGCGCCAGCAGCTTGGCCACAGGGCTGGGAGAGACCCAGTACTTC. Its translation is CASSLATGLGETQYF. The genes are TRBV5-1 and TRBJ2-5; D is possibly TRBD1 (6 bases). Germline V gives CDR1 SGHRS, CDR2 YFSETQ. V was pared by 0 bases and J by 4 bases, with 13 bases between. CDR3 length: 15 residues.

The chain recombines TRBV30 with TRBJ2-1; no clear D gene. There are 12 residues in the CDR3. CDR1 and CDR2 from the germline V gene are GTSNPN and SVGIG (reference sequence). With 2 bases removed from V and 5 bases from J, the gap between germline ends came to 7 bases. The CDR3 DNA follows: TGTGCCTGGAGTAGCGAGAACAATGAGCAGTTCTTC. It encodes CAWSSENNEQFF.

This clone occurred once. The V call is TRBV19, the J call TRBJ2-6; D call uncertain. CDR3 length equals 16 residues. Germline V gene lookup returns CDR1 LNHDA and CDR2 SQIVND (reference sequence). Between the trimmed V and J ends, which lost 3 bases and 0 bases, there was a span of 9 bases. Written as DNA, the CDR3 is TGTGCCAGTAGTATTGTTGGCAGCTCTGGGGCCAACGTCCTGACTTTC. Protein product: CASSIVGSSGANVLTF.